This T cell receptor beta chain was captured by sequencing in a study of shared clonotypes between healthy human individuals. Study outcomes and limitations: A limitation of the genetic and exposure-history diversity represented arose from few donors. Sample collection involved blood only; tissue repertoires are likely different.

Data came from immunoSEQ multiplex PCR; TCRdb stores just in-frame clones and leaves some out. The repertoire has some 450,000 clones, roughly three quarters of them found once; the top ten carry approximately 12%. There are 13 residues in the CDR3. The V end lost 7 bases, the J end lost 4 bases, and 10 bases lay between the germline ends. CDR1 MNHNS and CDR2 SASEGT come from the germline V gene. Details on this clone: Its specificity is unknown.

The V and J genes are TRBV6-1 and TRBJ2-2; maybe TRBD2 (5 bases). Sequenced: PBMCs. The TCR originated in a woman in her forties in good health. Some clones in this sample may be carry-over from other donors' samples. The CDR3 DNA reads as TGTGCCAGCATTTACAGCGGCACCGGGGAGCTGTTTTTT. Protein: CASIYSGTGELFF.